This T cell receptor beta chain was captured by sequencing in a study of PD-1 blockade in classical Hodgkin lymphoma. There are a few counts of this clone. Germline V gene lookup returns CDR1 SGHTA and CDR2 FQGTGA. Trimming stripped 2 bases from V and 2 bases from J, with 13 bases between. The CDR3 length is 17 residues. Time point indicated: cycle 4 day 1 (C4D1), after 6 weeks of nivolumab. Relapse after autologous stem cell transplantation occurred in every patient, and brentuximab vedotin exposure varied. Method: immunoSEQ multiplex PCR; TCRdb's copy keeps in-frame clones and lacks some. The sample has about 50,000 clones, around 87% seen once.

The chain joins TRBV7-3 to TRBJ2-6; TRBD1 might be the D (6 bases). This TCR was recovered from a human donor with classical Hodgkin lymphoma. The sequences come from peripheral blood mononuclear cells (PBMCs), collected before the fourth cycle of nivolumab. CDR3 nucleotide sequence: TGTGCCAGCAGCTTAGGCCCAGGGGCCGCTGGGGCCAACGTCCTGACTTTC. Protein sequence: CASSLGPGAAGANVLTF.